The sequence of this TCR beta chain was determined in a study of T cell repertoires in cytomegalovirus infection. Background on the study: Carrying CMV and the relevant HLA type showed in public TCR beta signatures.

TCRdb reanalysed the reads using MiXCR and keeps one entry per CDR3 protein. The sample has around 550,000 distinct CDR3 sequences; about 25% are singletons. About this clonotype itself: The antigen remains unidentified.

Study observations and caveats: Dominating the ex vivo response were HLA-C-restricted CMV-specific TCR beta clonotypes. Cumulative public TCR beta family frequency identified CMV carriers with the relevant HLA.

The CDR3 length is 15 residues. Trimming cost V 1 base and J 1 base, with 8 bases left between them. Germline loops: CDR1 LNHDA, CDR2 SQIVND (reference sequence). The chain recombines TRBV19 with TRBJ2-1, with D perhaps TRBD1 (5 bases). This TCR was sampled from a human donor in good health (CMV status not recorded). Some clones in this sample may be carry-over from other donors' samples. The specimen was PBMCs. CDR3 DNA sequence: TGTGCCAGTAGTATAGGAAGGGGATCCTACAATGAGCAGTTCTTC. Translation: CASSIGRGSYNEQFF.